Listed below are T cell receptor beta chains from one sample, sequenced in a study of blood T cell repertoires in COVID-19. Assay: immunoSEQ multiplex PCR; the TCRdb copy retains only in-frame clones and omits some. Among about 140,000 clones listed, about 90% were seen once. The material sequenced was peripheral blood. These receptors were obtained from a woman aged 45-65 years with acute or convalescent COVID-19. CDR3s include the opening cysteine and the closing phenylalanine or tryptophan. Not every row has a clone size; where given, it reads once, few, many or a size class.

V gene,clone size,J gene,CDR3 protein
TRBV29-1,once,TRBJ1-4,CSVEDLAGNEKLFF
TRBV2,NA,TRBJ2-6,CASTRTGRGANVLTF
TRBV21-1,NA,TRBJ1-2,CASSKKRGQNGYTF
TRBV30,few,TRBJ1-2,CAWSPQDTDGYTF
TRBV6-5,NA,TRBJ1-1,CASRSRTGDRAEAFF
TRBV3-1/TRBV3-2,NA,TRBJ2-1,CASSPSLVNEQFF
TRBV15,once,TRBJ2-7,CATSRDKGAYEQYF
TRBV5-8,NA,TRBJ2-1,CASSLRTSGGADEQFF
TRBV25-1,NA,TRBJ1-3,CASPAGPNSGRVTIYF
TRBV6-5,NA,TRBJ2-7,CASTSYEQYF
TRBV6-4,NA,TRBJ2-2,CASRASGGELFF
TRBV14,NA,TRBJ1-2,CASSLQHSHGYTF
TRBV9,NA,TRBJ2-2,CASSVFPPGGLGELFF
TRBV6-5,NA,TRBJ2-7,CASSYSGGWVGEQYF
TRBV4-1,NA,TRBJ1-6,CASSQPRDSNNSPLHF